The subject of this entry is one TCR beta chain. Its cognate antigen is unknown. The data belong to a study of cytomegalovirus exposure and HLA in healthy donors. Study-wide results and limits: Cytomegalovirus status was reportedly diagnosed by the classifier with high sensitivity and specificity. A list of around 150 TCR beta chains associated with cytomegalovirus was given. A few CMV-associated chains were confirmed in vitro to be specific for CMV antigens.

Measured with immunoSEQ multiplex PCR; TCRdb has only the in-frame clones, and not every one. The data show 250,000 to 400,000 clones, 88% seen once. The receptor was derived from a man aged 25-45 years in good health and CMV-seronegative. Sequenced sample: PBMCs.

This CDR3 reads CASRGDSHGYTF. CDR3 sequence (DNA): TGTGCCAGCAGGGGGGACAGTCATGGCTACACCTTC. The chain couples TRBV7-8 to TRBJ1-2; 7 bases agree with TRBD1. The germline V gene encodes CDR1 SGHVS and CDR2 FQNEAQ. This CDR3 spans 12 amino acids. With 6 bases clipped from V and 6 bases from J, the junction kept 4 bases outside the gene matches.